Following are 31 T cell receptor beta chains from one sample sequenced in a study of identical twins. TCRdb re-called the 5' RACE reads with MiXCR, one entry per CDR3 protein. The top ten hold 0.95% to 1% of the sample, which has fewer than 550,000 distinct CDR3 sequences, roughly an eighth seen once. These sequences were also reported in another study, on yellow fever vaccine responses in identical twins.

The sample consisted of CD4+ T cells sorted from blood. All receptors come from a woman aged 18-29 years in good health.

This clonotype was seen at least ten times. The chain is built from TRBV12-3 or TRBV12-4 and TRBJ2-7, with 7 bases aligning to TRBD2. The V segment lost 1 base and the J segment 0 bases; nucleotides outside the gene matches: 3. The CDR3 length is 15 residues. The DNA for the CDR3 is TGTGCCAGCAGTTTAGGAGGGACTAACTCCTACGAGCAGTACTTC. This translates into CASSLGGTNSYEQYF.

This clonotype was seen more than once but under ten times. The V gene is TRBV5-1, the J gene TRBJ1-5, with D unclear. V was shortened by 0 bases and J by 3 bases, with 7 bases between the two germline ends. The CDR3 is 14 amino acids. CDR1 is SGHRS, CDR2 YFSETQ, per germline. The DNA of the CDR3 is TGCGCCAGCAGCTTGGAGGGATTCAATCAGCCCCAGCATTTT. Its protein product is CASSLEGFNQPQHF.

This clonotype was seen only a few times. The CDR3 coding sequence is TGTGCCATCAGTGAGACCCGGGACACTTACAATGAGCAGTTCTTC. This gives the protein CAISETRDTYNEQFF. This chain links TRBV10-3 with TRBJ2-1, with D maybe TRBD1 (6 bases). From germline, CDR1 is ENHRY and CDR2 SYGVKD. V was clipped by 2 bases and J by 4 bases, with 12 bases between them. The CDR3 extends over 15 amino acids.

This clonotype was picked up many times. The rearrangement links TRBV27 to TRBJ1-5; tentative D call: TRBD1 (5 bases). Trimming removed 5 bases from V and 3 bases from J, with 20 bases in between. The V gene's germline CDR1 is MNHEY and CDR2 SMNVEV (reference sequence). The CDR3 is made up of 17 amino acids. This CDR3 is CASSTGPTRQTNQPQHF. The CDR3 DNA follows: TGTGCCAGCAGTACTGGACCAACCAGACAGACCAATCAGCCCCAGCATTTT.

The V call is TRBV11-1, the J call TRBJ2-5; 10 bases fit TRBD2. Germline loops: CDR1 SGHAT, CDR2 FQDESV (reference sequence). V gave up 2 bases and J gave up 5 bases; unmatched junction bases: 5. The CDR3 spans 15 residues. The CDR3 reads CASSLLSGRTETQYF. The CDR3 coding sequence is TGTGCCAGCAGCTTACTTAGCGGGAGGACGGAGACCCAGTACTTC.

This chain joins TRBV7-2 and TRBJ2-7; possible D gene TRBD1, 6 bases. Germline-derived CDR1 and CDR2 are SGHTA and FQGNSA. The CDR3 covers 15 residues. Trimming removed 0 bases at V and 7 bases at J, with 16 bases between. CDR3 in DNA: TGTGCCAGCAGCTTAGCCCCGACAGGTCTCTGGGAGCAGTACTTC. As protein: CASSLAPTGLWEQYF.

This clonotype appeared a few times. This chain joins TRBV2 and TRBJ1-4; TRBD1 matches 8 bases. The CDR3 consists of 14 residues. Germline loops: CDR1 SNHLY, CDR2 FYNNEI. DNA for the CDR3: TGTGCGGACAGGGAACGAGAAACTAATGAAAAACTGTTTTTT. Translating it yields CADRERETNEKLFF.

The chain employs TRBV20-1 and TRBJ2-5, with D tentatively TRBD1 (6 bases). V was cut by 2 bases and J by 2 bases, with 18 bases left in between. There are 16 residues in the CDR3. Germline values: CDR1 DFQATT, CDR2 SNEGSKA (reference sequence). The chain's CDR3 is CSARPSGLGGQETQYF. In DNA, the CDR3 is TGCAGTGCTAGACCCTCGGGGTTAGGGGGTCAAGAGACCCAGTACTTC.

This clonotype was counted many times. The V and J genes are TRBV29-1 and TRBJ2-3; the D is unclear. The CDR3 covers 14 residues. V was cut by 5 bases and J by 2 bases, with 14 bases left in between. The germline V gene has CDR1 SQVTM and CDR2 ANQGSEA. Written as DNA, the CDR3 is TGCAGCGTTTATCCGTTTTCGAACACAGATACGCAGTATTTT. Its protein is CSVYPFSNTDTQYF.

This clonotype was picked up a small number of times. This chain links TRBV30 with TRBJ1-6; 8 nucleotides align to TRBD1. The CDR3 is made up of 14 amino acids. V gave up 3 bases and J gave up 10 bases; unmatched junction bases: 8. Germline V CDR1 and CDR2: GTSNPN, SVGIG (reference sequence). The CDR3 sequence is CAWSLNRQGSPLHF. CDR3 DNA: TGTGCCTGGAGCCTTAATCGACAGGGGTCACCCCTCCACTTT.

This clonotype was observed a handful of times. The chain carries TRBV9 and TRBJ2-5; 10 bases agree with TRBD2. Per the germline V gene, CDR1 is SGDLS and CDR2 is YYNGEE. V trimming: 1 base; J trimming: 5 bases; junction bases outside the gene matches: 17. The CDR3 is 19 residues long. The CDR3 sequence: CASSVSPRASGGRLETQYF. For the CDR3, the DNA is TGTGCCAGCAGCGTAAGTCCGAGGGCTAGCGGGGGCAGATTGGAGACCCAGTACTTC.

V gene TRBV2 combines with J gene TRBJ2-3; 8 bases match TRBD2. The CDR3 is made up of 14 amino acids. Germline CDR1 and CDR2: SNHLY and FYNNEI. V shed 7 bases and J 0 bases; nucleotides not matched to a gene: 3. CDR3 region: CASIGTRSTDTQYF. CDR3 bases: TGTGCCAGCATTGGGACTAGGAGCACAGATACGCAGTATTTT. Complete variable domain (other parts from reference TRBV2 and TRBJ2-3): EPEVTQTPSHQVTQMGQEVILRCVPISNHLYFYWYRQILGQKVEFLVSFYNNEISEKSEIFDDQFSVERPDGSNFTLKIRSTKLEDSAMYFCASIGTRSTDTQYFGPGTRLTVL.

This clonotype was detected ten times or more. V is TRBV5-1 and J is TRBJ2-3; 9 bases are a match to TRBD2. Germline-derived CDR1 and CDR2 are SGHRS and YFSETQ. CDR3 size: 21 residues. Germline trimming cut 1 base from V and 2 bases from J; bases unmatched to any gene: 20. In DNA form, the CDR3 reads TGCGCCAGCAGCTTGTTTAATCGTGGGAGCGTAAGCGGGGGGCCCACAGATACGCAGTATTTT. Translated, it gives CASSLFNRGSVSGGPTDTQYF.

This clonotype was observed a handful of times. The chain recombines TRBV7-2 with TRBJ2-5; 7 nucleotides agree with TRBD1. The CDR3 is 17 residues long. In germline, CDR1 is SGHTA, CDR2 FQGNSA. V was clipped by 5 bases and J by 6 bases; unmatched bases: 18. CDR3 bases: TGTGCCAGCAGCCTAATAACGGGACAGATTTTCCTTCAGACCCAGTACTTC. Translating gives CASSLITGQIFLQTQYF. Full variable domain (outside the CDR3, taken from reference TRBV7-2 and TRBJ2-5): GAGVSQSPSNKVTEKGKDVELRCDPISGHTALYWYRQSLGQGLEFLIYFQGNSAPDKSGLPSDRFSAERTGGSVSTLTIQRTQQEDSAVYLCASSLITGQIFLQTQYFGPGTRLLVL.

The chain links TRBV5-1 to TRBJ2-6; a possible D gene is TRBD1 (5 bases). Germline assignment: CDR1 SGHRS and CDR2 YFSETQ. Trimming removed 0 bases at V and 2 bases at J, with 12 bases between. This CDR3 has 17 amino acids. CDR3 amino acids: CASSLVGHSPGANVLTF. CDR3 nucleotides: TGCGCCAGCAGCTTGGTCGGACACTCCCCTGGGGCCAACGTCCTGACTTTC.

This clonotype was counted between two and nine times. The V call is TRBV2, the J call TRBJ2-7; 11 nucleotides agree with TRBD1. The CDR3 is 16 amino acids. The V gene's germline CDR1 is SNHLY and CDR2 FYNNEI. J gave up 1 base and V 6 bases, and 8 bases lay outside the gene matches. The CDR3 DNA reads TGTGCCAGCAGAACTCCGGACAGGGGGCATTCCTACGAGCAGTACTTC. It codes for CASRTPDRGHSYEQYF.

The genes are TRBV7-1 and TRBJ1-4; D gene unclear. TRBV7-1 qualifies as an ORF whose function is uncertain. The CDR3 runs to 17 residues. Trimming pared 9 bases from V and 7 bases from J, leaving 27 bases between. The DNA for the CDR3 is TGTGCCAGGAGCCCCGGGCTGCGCTGCTCGGATGGTGAAAAACTGTTTTTT. It codes for CARSPGLRCSDGEKLFF.

This clonotype was seen many times. V gene TRBV12-3 or TRBV12-4 combines with J gene TRBJ1-2; 7 bases agree with TRBD1. The CDR3 loop spans 14 amino acids. With V trimmed by 4 bases and J by 7 bases, 9 bases remained unmatched. CDR3 sequence: CASSSIDRDAGYTF. In nucleotides, the CDR3 is TGTGCCAGCAGTTCTATAGACAGGGATGCTGGCTACACCTTC.

The chain couples TRBV11-2 to TRBJ2-1, with 9 bases lining up with TRBD1. This CDR3 is built from 17 residues. Germline CDR1 and CDR2: SGHAT and FQNNGV. The junction had 10 bases not matched to a gene; V was cut back by 1 base and J by 6 bases. The CDR3 DNA sequence: TGTGCCAGCAGCTTAGGACTTTGGGGGACAGGGATCAATGAGCAGTTCTTC. It is translated as CASSLGLWGTGINEQFF.

The V gene is TRBV29-1, the J gene TRBJ2-3, with D unresolved. V dropped 2 bases and J dropped 3 bases, with 12 bases sitting between them. The germline gives CDR1 SQVTM, CDR2 ANQGSEA. The CDR3 contains 14 residues. CDR3 DNA: TGCAGCGTTGAAAGCCGGGCCCGAACAGATACGCAGTATTTT. It yields the protein CSVESRARTDTQYF.

This chain uses TRBV30 with TRBJ2-1, with a weak D call TRBD1 (6 bases). V gave up 2 bases and J gave up 6 bases, with 26 bases separating them. CDR1 and CDR2 from the germline V gene are GTSNPN and SVGIG (reference sequence). The length of the CDR3 is 18 residues. The CDR3 sequence is CAWSSPDRLIRFGNEQFF. DNA for the CDR3: TGTGCCTGGAGTTCTCCAGACAGGTTAATACGATTCGGCAATGAGCAGTTCTTC.

The chain links TRBV27 to TRBJ2-5; D is unresolved. This CDR3 has 16 residues. The germline gives CDR1 MNHEY, CDR2 SMNVEV (reference sequence). Trimming took 0 bases from V and 4 from J, leaving 15 bases between them. This CDR3 is CASSLSRRRERETQYF. In nucleotides, the CDR3 is TGTGCCAGCAGTTTATCACGGCGGCGTGAGAGAGAGACCCAGTACTTC.

The chain has TRBV7-9 and TRBJ2-5, with D unclear. V lost 5 bases to trimming and J lost 3 bases, with 10 bases between them. The CDR3 covers 13 residues. Germline assignment: CDR1 SEHNR and CDR2 FQNEAQ (reference sequence). CDR3 DNA sequence: TGTGCCAGCAGCCGTTACATGGAAGAGACCCAGTACTTC. Its translation: CASSRYMEETQYF.

The chain recombines TRBV12-5 with TRBJ2-3, with 15 bases that match TRBD2. This CDR3 is 18 amino acids long. Germline values: CDR1 LGHNT, CDR2 FRNRAP. CDR3 loop: CALCSSGGLAGGTDTQYF. CDR3 DNA sequence: TGTGCCCTCTGTTCCTCGGGGGGACTAGCGGGAGGTACAGATACGCAGTATTTT.

The chain joins TRBV28 to TRBJ2-1, with D uncertain. Germline CDR1 is MDHEN and CDR2 is SYDVKM. This CDR3 comprises 11 residues. V lost 7 bases and J lost 6, with 7 bases in between. CDR3 sequence (DNA): TGTGCCAGCATTATGGGCAATGAGCAGTTCTTC. Amino acids: CASIMGNEQFF.

This clonotype has ten or more counts. This rearrangement joins TRBV5-1 to TRBJ2-7, with D possibly TRBD1 on 5 matching bases. Germline CDR1 reads SGHRS; CDR2 reads YFSETQ. V was pared by 5 bases and J by 2 bases, with 11 bases between. The CDR3 covers 13 residues. CDR3 coding DNA: TGCGCCAGCAGTAAGGCAGGGACCTACGAGCAGTACTTC. Its protein is CASSKAGTYEQYF. The full variable domain, with the rest looked up from reference TRBV5-1 and TRBJ2-7, is KAGVTQTPRYLIKTRGQQVTLSCSPISGHRSVSWYQQTPGQGLQFLFEYFSETQRNKGNFPGRFSGRQFSNSRSEMNVSTLELGDSALYLCASSKAGTYEQYFGPGTRLTVT.

As DNA, the CDR3 is TGTGCCAGCAAGATTCCTAGCGGGGAGACCCAGTACTTC. Protein sequence: CASKIPSGETQYF. V usage is TRBV2 and J usage is TRBJ2-5; the match to TRBD2 covers 8 bases. The CDR3 runs 13 residues. J gave up 5 bases and V 7 bases, and 6 bases lay outside the gene matches. Germline V gene data show CDR1 as SNHLY and CDR2 as FYNNEI. The variable domain in full, completed from reference TRBV2 and TRBJ2-5, reads EPEVTQTPSHQVTQMGQEVILRCVPISNHLYFYWYRQILGQKVEFLVSFYNNEISEKSEIFDDQFSVERPDGSNFTLKIRSTKLEDSAMYFCASKIPSGETQYFGPGTRLLVL.

The chain couples TRBV15 to TRBJ2-1, with D unresolved. The germline V and J ends were trimmed by 5 bases and 8 bases, with 13 bases remaining between them. Germline-derived CDR1 and CDR2 are LNHNV and YYDKDF (reference sequence). The CDR3 extends over 13 amino acids. The DNA for the CDR3 is TGTGCCACCAGCCTAAAAATAGTGGATGAGCAGTTCTTC. It translates to CATSLKIVDEQFF.

This clonotype was recorded many times. The chain recombines TRBV7-2 with TRBJ2-4; 16 bases agree with TRBD2. Germline lookup yields CDR1 SGHTA and CDR2 FQGNSA. V trimming: 2 bases; J trimming: 7 bases; junction bases outside the gene matches: 8. The CDR3 consists of 18 residues. The CDR3 is CASSLSTGTSGRGNIQYF. The CDR3 coding sequence is TGTGCCAGCAGCTTATCGACCGGGACTAGCGGGAGGGGGAACATTCAGTACTTC.

This clonotype was recorded a few times. This chain uses TRBV12-3 or TRBV12-4 with TRBJ1-1; D call uncertain. Trimming took off 6 bases at V and 3 bases at J, with 8 bases between the two ends. The CDR3 is made up of 12 amino acids. This CDR3 reads CASSLRYTEAFF. The CDR3, as DNA: TGTGCCAGCAGCCTAAGATACACTGAAGCTTTCTTT.

This clonotype was recorded many times. The chain links TRBV5-1 to TRBJ1-6; D is ambiguous. Germline loops: CDR1 SGHRS, CDR2 YFSETQ. Trimming shortened V by 4 bases and J by 7 bases, and 18 bases separated the two germline ends. This CDR3 has 16 residues. The CDR3 protein is CASSVTPDARNSPLHF. The DNA for the CDR3 is TGCGCCAGCAGCGTAACACCGGACGCAAGGAATTCACCCCTCCACTTT. Together with reference TRBV5-1 and TRBJ1-6, the CDR3 gives the full variable domain: KAGVTQTPRYLIKTRGQQVTLSCSPISGHRSVSWYQQTPGQGLQFLFEYFSETQRNKGNFPGRFSGRQFSNSRSEMNVSTLELGDSALYLCASSVTPDARNSPLHFGNGTRLTVT.